What follows are 7 T cell receptor beta chains derived from one specimen sequenced in a study of blood T cell repertoires in COVID-19. Libraries were prepared by immunoSEQ multiplex PCR; TCRdb keeps only in-frame clonotypes and omits some of them. The data show roughly 180,000 clones, about four fifths seen once. The specimen was peripheral blood. All receptors derive from a woman aged 40 to 50 with COVID-19, enrolled during active disease.

The CDR3 region has the DNA TGTGCAAGTCGCTTAGCAGGGGTACAGCCCCAGCATTTT. Protein sequence: CASRLAGVQPQHF. The chain recombines TRBV12-2 with TRBJ1-5; TRBD1, the table's D call, lacks a check against the DNA. TRBV12-2 is a documented pseudogene. This CDR3 is built from 13 residues.

V usage is TRBV6-5 and J usage is TRBJ2-7; D gene ambiguous. This CDR3 has 14 residues. V lost 8 bases and J lost 7, with 21 bases in between. Germline V gene sequence: CDR1 MNHEY, CDR2 SVGAGI. The CDR3 DNA is TGTGCCAGCTTCTCTCTGGCTGGTCATGTGGAGCAGTACTTC. Protein product: CASFSLAGHVEQYF.

This clone was recorded a few times. This rearrangement joins TRBV30 to TRBJ2-1, with 10 bases fitting TRBD2. The germline gives CDR1 GTSNPN, CDR2 SVGIG (reference sequence). The CDR3 is 13 residues long. Germline trimming cut 0 bases from V and 10 bases from J; bases unmatched to any gene: 3. The CDR3 region is CAWSVAGGREQFF. Written as DNA, the CDR3 is TGTGCCTGGAGTGTAGCGGGGGGGCGGGAGCAGTTCTTC.

The V and J genes are TRBV5-6 and TRBJ2-1, with D possibly matching TRBD2 (6 bases). The CDR3 length is 14 residues. The V end lost 6 bases, the J end lost 5 bases, and 15 bases lay between the germline ends. The germline CDR1 and CDR2 sequences are SGHDT and YYEEEE. CDR3 nucleotide sequence: TGTGCCAGCATGGGGCTAGCGTATGACAATGAGCAGTTCTTC. Its translation: CASMGLAYDNEQFF.

The chain joins TRBV27 to TRBJ2-3; TRBD1 might be the D (5 bases). V lost 7 bases and J lost 3, with 23 bases in between. The germline V gene has CDR1 MNHEY and CDR2 SMNVEV (reference sequence). The CDR3 extends over 17 amino acids. Here the CDR3 DNA reads TGTGCCAGCACCCAATCTGGTGCAGGGCTAAAAACAGATACGCAGTATTTT. Translation: CASTQSGAGLKTDTQYF.

CDR3 coding DNA: TGTGCCAGCAGCCCAGGGGTAAACATTCAGTACTTC. Translated: CASSPGVNIQYF. The chain has TRBV7-9 and TRBJ2-4; perhaps TRBD1 as D (6 bases). The germline CDR1 and CDR2 sequences are SEHNR and FQNEAQ (reference sequence). This CDR3 is 12 amino acids long. Trimming removed 5 bases at V and 6 bases at J, with 8 bases between. Combining the CDR3 with reference TRBV7-9 and TRBJ2-4 gives the whole variable domain DTGVSQNPRHKITKRGQNVTFRCDPISEHNRLYWYRQTLGQGPEFLTYFQNEAQLEKSRLLSDRFSAERPKGSFSTLEIQRTEQGDSAMYLCASSPGVNIQYFGAGTRLSVL.

The chain recombines TRBV30 with TRBJ1-4; no definite D call. The germline V gene encodes CDR1 GTSNPN and CDR2 SVGIG (reference sequence). The CDR3 covers 12 residues. With 4 bases removed from V and 8 bases from J, the gap between germline ends came to 11 bases. Here the CDR3 reads CAWNLFEEKLFF. CDR3 bases: TGTGCCTGGAATTTGTTTGAGGAAAAACTGTTTTTT.